The clone carrying this T cell receptor (beta chain) has a single count. Germline CDR1 ENHRY, CDR2 SYGVKD. The CDR3 contains 13 residues. V was clipped by 6 bases and J by 1 base; unmatched bases: 2. Participants were aged 18 to 89 years, lived in 20 to 25 US areas, and enrolled virtually. The record originates from a study of blood T cell repertoires in COVID-19. Per the authors' pipeline: Researchers report that nucleated cell counts were estimated from reference gene primer amplification. Clones were sequenced by immunoSEQ multiplex PCR, and TCRdb holds only the in-frame ones, with some missing. For V, J and clone size, that table is used; D and trimming come from the DNA. The sample holds 150,000 to 200,000 clones, roughly 84% seen once.

The rearrangement joins TRBV10-3 to TRBJ1-1; 7 bases are a match to TRBD1. This sequence was found in a man in his forties who had recovered from COVID-19. Sequencing was carried out using PBMCs or T cells enriched from blood (not recorded which). CDR3 bases: TGTGCCATCAGGGCAGGGGGGAACACTGAAGCTTTCTTT. Encoded protein: CAIRAGGNTEAFF.